This T cell receptor (beta chain) was documented in a study of shared clonotypes between healthy human individuals. CDR3 length: 14 amino acids. CDR1 and CDR2 from the germline V gene are MNHEY and SVGAGI. V was cut by 4 bases and J by 0 bases, with 7 bases left in between. A remark on this clone: Its antigen is undetermined.

As defined, naive CD8 cells were CD45RO-negative and positively selected for CCR7, with terminally differentiated effector memory CD45RA+ cells excluded. Study-level findings and limits: Naive subsets typically showed greater estimated richness than memory subsets.

Over several immunoSEQ plates, each subset's genomic DNA was distributed in even portions. Only in-frame clones appear in the TCRdb table, and some are missing; sequencing was by immunoSEQ multiplex PCR. The table has 630,000 or so clones, about 98% seen once. This TCR was recovered from a man aged 25-45 years in good health. The J gene is TRBJ1-5, the V gene TRBV6-5; D is ambiguous. Input material: naive CD8+ T cells sorted from blood. CDR3 region: CASSSTDSNQPQHF. CDR3 DNA: TGTGCCAGCAGTTCAACAGATAGCAATCAGCCCCAGCATTTT.